The rows below give T cell receptor beta chains drawn from one sample of a study of blood T cells in healthy people across ages. TCRdb ran MiXCR on the 5' RACE reads and lists one entry per CDR3 protein. The repertoire includes over 600,000 distinct CDR3 sequences, roughly 43% of them detected once, and about 32% sits in the top ten. Sequenced material: blood. The origin of the receptors is a man aged 80 or over in good health. Both conserved end residues are part of each CDR3. A D gene is named only where the DNA matches it firmly. Clone size, where shown, is once, few, many, or a class for clones that have expanded.

clone size,J gene,D gene,V gene,CDR3 protein,CDR3 DNA
few,TRBJ1-2,.,TRBV7-8,CASSLAGSDGYTF,TGTGCCAGCAGCTTAGCTGGGTCCGATGGCTACACCTTC
.,TRBJ1-2,TRBD1,TRBV28,CASSFGQGAFGYTF,TGTGCCAGCAGTTTTGGACAGGGGGCATTTGGCTACACCTTC
once,TRBJ2-7,.,TRBV30,CAWSPKGGYEQYF,TGTGCCTGGAGTCCGAAGGGGGGGTACGAGCAGTACTTC
many,TRBJ2-7,TRBD1,TRBV29-1,CSVERDRGNEQYF,TGCAGCGTTGAAAGGGACAGGGGTAACGAGCAGTACTTC
few,TRBJ2-7,TRBD1,TRBV11-3,CASSPGGLSYEQYF,TGTGCCAGCAGCCCAGGGGGCCTCTCCTACGAGCAGTACTTC
.,TRBJ2-7,TRBD1,TRBV6-2/TRBV6-3,CAIKDRVDEQYF,TGTGCCATAAAAGACAGGGTCGACGAGCAGTACTTC
.,TRBJ1-1,.,TRBV6-4,CASPQGNFTEAFF,TGTGCCAGCCCCCAGGGGAATTTCACTGAAGCTTTCTTT
.,TRBJ2-5,TRBD2,TRBV10-2,CASIERTSGGTAQYF,TGCGCCAGCATTGAAAGGACTAGCGGGGGGACAGCCCAGTACTTC
.,TRBJ2-3,.,TRBV10-3,CAIRGSTDTQYF,TGTGCCATCAGGGGGAGTACAGATACGCAGTATTTT
.,TRBJ2-7,.,TRBV9,CASSSLTRGAEQYF,TGTGCCAGCAGCTCCCTGACCCGGGGGGCCGAGCAGTACTTC
.,TRBJ1-1,.,TRBV5-1,CASRSRRDTEAFF,TGCGCCAGCCGATCCCGGAGGGACACTGAAGCTTTCTTT
few,TRBJ2-1,TRBD1,TRBV7-9,CASSLLGGTGLYNEQFF,TGTGCCAGCAGCTTATTGGGCGGGACAGGGCTCTACAATGAGCAGTTCTTC
.,TRBJ1-3,.,TRBV4-2,CASSQETGSGNTIYF,TGTGCCAGCAGCCAAGAGACAGGCTCTGGAAACACCATATATTTT
.,TRBJ2-7,TRBD1,TRBV10-2,CASSDLDRVSGEQYF,TGCGCCAGCAGTGATCTAGACAGGGTATCGGGGGAGCAGTACTTC
.,TRBJ2-1,.,TRBV7-2,CASSLNSGYEQFF,TGTGCCAGCAGCTTAAACAGTGGATATGAGCAGTTCTTC
once,TRBJ2-7,.,TRBV11-2,CASSSRDWYEQYF,TGTGCCAGCAGCTCCCGGGATTGGTACGAGCAGTACTTC
.,TRBJ2-1,TRBD2,TRBV6-2/TRBV6-3,CASSLAGLHYNEQFF,TGTGCCAGCAGTTTAGCGGGACTTCACTACAATGAGCAGTTCTTC
.,TRBJ2-3,TRBD2,TRBV20-1,CSARRLAGGNTDTQYF,TGCAGTGCTAGGAGACTAGCGGGAGGTAACACAGATACGCAGTATTTT
few,TRBJ1-2,TRBD1,TRBV7-2,CASSETGFLWYGYTF,TGTGCCAGCAGCGAGACAGGGTTTCTCTGGTATGGCTACACCTTC
.,TRBJ2-1,TRBD2,TRBV5-1,CASSNSGSSYNEQFF,TGCGCCAGCAGCAATAGCGGGAGCTCCTACAATGAGCAGTTCTTC
.,TRBJ2-7,TRBD1,TRBV6-5,CASIKTGGHFSEQYF,TGTGCCAGCATCAAGACAGGGGGCCACTTTAGCGAGCAGTACTTC
.,TRBJ2-4,TRBD2,TRBV6-6,CASSYIPAGEGSIQYF,TGTGCCAGCAGTTACATACCAGCGGGGGAGGGGAGCATTCAGTACTTC
.,TRBJ1-1,.,TRBV13,CASSLGRVLTEAFF,TGTGCCAGCAGCTTAGGAAGGGTGTTGACTGAAGCTTTCTTT
.,TRBJ2-3,.,TRBV9,CASSVVAGTGTDTQYF,TGTGCCAGCAGCGTAGTTGCCGGGACTGGCACAGATACGCAGTATTTT
.,TRBJ2-7,.,TRBV28,CASSLFLEYEQYF,TGTGCCAGCAGTTTGTTTCTCGAGTACGAGCAGTACTTC
few,TRBJ2-5,.,TRBV7-2,CASSSRRGGKETQYF,TGTGCCAGCAGCTCGCGCCGGGGAGGTAAAGAGACCCAGTACTTC
.,TRBJ1-3,.,TRBV10-3,CAIKAASSGNTIYF,TGTGCCATCAAGGCCGCGAGCTCTGGAAACACCATATATTTT
.,TRBJ2-1,.,TRBV28,CASSASRGEQFF,TGTGCCAGCAGTGCCTCTAGGGGTGAGCAGTTCTTC
many,TRBJ2-4,.,TRBV7-2,CASSQGGSGGNIQYF,TGTGCCAGCAGCCAAGGGGGGAGTGGGGGGAACATTCAGTACTTC
.,TRBJ1-5,TRBD1,TRBV24-1,CATSDAGTVTNQPQHF,TGTGCCACCAGTGATGCCGGGACAGTTACCAATCAGCCCCAGCATTTT
.,TRBJ1-2,.,TRBV4-3,CASSQKIGGLDGYTF,TGCGCCAGCAGCCAAAAGATAGGGGGGTTGGATGGCTACACCTTC
few,TRBJ2-3,.,TRBV12-3/TRBV12-4,CASSLVLASDTQYF,TGTGCCAGCAGTTTAGTCTTGGCCTCAGATACGCAGTATTTT
.,TRBJ1-6,.,TRBV28,CASIAGSSYNSPLHF,TGTGCCAGCATCGCGGGGTCCTCCTATAATTCACCCCTCCACTTT
few,TRBJ2-1,.,TRBV20-1,CSASGPEGQRNNEQFF,TGCAGTGCTAGTGGTCCGGAGGGACAGCGCAACAATGAGCAGTTCTTC
few,TRBJ2-5,TRBD2,TRBV12-3/TRBV12-4,CASSPAGTSGGGAQYF,TGTGCCAGCAGCCCGGCCGGGACTAGCGGGGGCGGGGCCCAGTACTTC
few,TRBJ2-4,TRBD1,TRBV5-1,CASSMPGGENIQYF,TGCGCCAGCAGCATGCCAGGGGGAGAGAACATTCAGTACTTC
.,TRBJ2-7,TRBD2,TRBV7-2,CASSSRENEQYF,TGTGCCAGCAGCTCGCGGGAGAATGAGCAGTACTTC
many,TRBJ2-5,.,TRBV29-1,CSVWLGRETQYF,TGCAGCGTTTGGTTGGGGCGAGAGACCCAGTACTTC
.,TRBJ2-6,.,TRBV20-1,CSARARSGANVLTF,TGCAGTGCCCGGGCCCGCTCTGGGGCCAACGTCCTGACTTTC
many,TRBJ1-2,.,TRBV5-1,CASSPQSAGGYTF,TGCGCCAGCAGCCCTCAGTCCGCAGGCGGCTACACCTTC
many,TRBJ2-1,.,TRBV4-3,CASSQGTVNYNEQFF,TGCGCCAGCAGCCAAGGGACAGTGAATTACAATGAGCAGTTCTTC
few,TRBJ2-7,TRBD2,TRBV4-2,CASSQGLRTSGGNNEQYF,TGTGCCAGCAGCCAAGGCTTGAGGACTAGCGGGGGGAATAATGAGCAGTACTTC
.,TRBJ2-2,TRBD1,TRBV7-3,CASSTTPGGGTGELFF,TGTGCCAGCAGCACGACCCCAGGGGGCGGGACCGGGGAGCTGTTTTTT
.,TRBJ2-1,TRBD1,TRBV12-3/TRBV12-4,CASSLVIQGVRNEQFF,TGTGCCAGCAGTTTAGTAATACAGGGGGTTAGGAATGAGCAGTTCTTC
.,TRBJ2-1,.,TRBV6-5,CASSNRIEQFF,TGTGCCAGCAGCAACAGGATTGAGCAGTTCTTC